These 16 T cell receptor beta chains came from one sample sequenced in a study of vaccination and CD4 T cells after COVID-19 (dated by TCRdb to 2021 to 2024). This specimen's treatment or condition label, interpreted: roughly ten-day PBMC culture with coronavirus spike peptide pools or control peptides (ViraFEST assay). The library was built by means of PCR. Sequencing was carried out with an Illumina iSeq 100. DNA from cultured CD4+ T cells was subjected to TCR sequencing with the Oncomine TCR Beta short-read assay at the Johns Hopkins FTIC core. Starting from the raw public reads, TCRdb applied fastp trimming at Q25, assembled clones with MiXCR and retained in-frame beta chains. Entries that share a CDR3 protein sequence are merged under the most common genes and DNA. In this sample the table shows roughly 14,000 distinct CDR3 sequences, around 60% of which occur a single time. The ten largest clonotypes hold just under 20% of the sample.

These receptors have no identified antigens. Sequenced sample: CD4+ T cells from blood, cultured in vitro. These receptor sequences come from a human donor who had recovered from COVID-19.

The rearrangement uses TRBV4-3 and TRBJ1-1, with unresolved D. Trimming cost V 0 bases and J 2 bases, with 4 bases left between them. Germline CDR1 is LGHNA and CDR2 is YSLEER. The CDR3 extends over 13 amino acids. The CDR3 region is CASSQDENTEAFF. The DNA of the CDR3 is TGCGCCAGCAGCCAAGACGAAAACACTGAAGCTTTCTTT.

The chain has TRBV24-1 and TRBJ1-1, with 10 bases identical to TRBD1. J was trimmed by 10 bases and V by 4 bases; bases with no gene match: 8. Germline V gives CDR1 KGHDR, CDR2 SFDVKD. The CDR3 is 14 amino acids. The CDR3 nucleotides are TGTGCCACCAGTGAATCCGGGACAGGGGAGACAGCTTTCTTT. Translation: CATSESGTGETAFF.

V and J are TRBV29-1 and TRBJ2-5; D might be TRBD1 (5 bases). Germline V lookup: CDR1 SQVTM, CDR2 ANQGSEA. Trimming left V 6 bases short and J 2 bases short, with 7 bases between. The CDR3 spans 11 residues. The CDR3 spells CSVDIQETQYF. Written as DNA, the CDR3 is TGCAGCGTGGACATACAAGAGACCCAGTACTTC.

This clonotype was recorded a few times. The V and J genes are TRBV15 and TRBJ2-3; 9 nucleotides line up with TRBD2. CDR1 is LNHNV and CDR2 is YYDKDF in the germline V gene (reference sequence). The CDR3 extends over 17 amino acids. V shed 1 base, J shed 0 bases, and the junction held 5 bases outside the gene matches. The CDR3 loop reads CATSRVASGVSTDTQYF. The CDR3 DNA sequence: TGTGCCACCAGCAGAGTTGCTAGCGGGGTGAGCACAGATACGCAGTATTTT.

The chain has TRBV11-3 and TRBJ2-7; TRBD2 aligns across 7 bases. This CDR3 comprises 13 residues. Germline V gives CDR1 SGHNT, CDR2 YENEEA. Trimming at V came to 11 bases and at J to 5 bases, leaving 12 bases not matched to a gene. The CDR3 region has the DNA TGTGCCTGCTCCCCTGCGGGGGTCGACGAGCAGTACTTC. Translating it yields CACSPAGVDEQYF.

The rearrangement uses TRBV11-2 and TRBJ2-2, with 11 bases that match TRBD2. Germline CDR1 and CDR2: SGHAT and FQNNGV. V shed 5 bases, J shed 6 bases, and the junction held 5 bases outside the gene matches. The CDR3 contains 15 residues. The CDR3 protein is CASSPLAGVSGELFF. The CDR3 DNA is TGTGCCAGCAGCCCACTAGCGGGAGTATCCGGGGAGCTGTTTTTT.

CDR3 in amino acids: CAWSVTGYNSPLHF. The CDR3 DNA sequence: TGTGCCTGGAGTGTAACGGGGTATAATTCACCCCTCCACTTT. The chain joins TRBV30 to TRBJ1-6, with D hard to call. The CDR3 has 14 residues. Trimming stripped 0 bases from V and 4 bases from J, with 7 bases between. CDR1 and CDR2 (germline): GTSNPN, SVGIG (reference sequence).

The rearrangement uses TRBV28 and TRBJ1-2; 7 bases fit TRBD1. Germline V gene lookup returns CDR1 MDHEN and CDR2 SYDVKM. V lost 5 bases, J lost 4 bases, and 4 bases stayed unmatched. The CDR3 runs 13 residues. The CDR3 sequence: CASSPPGGYGYTF. As DNA, the CDR3 is TGTGCCAGCAGTCCCCCAGGGGGCTATGGCTACACCTTC.

This chain connects TRBV19 to TRBJ2-7, with 8 bases matching TRBD2. The CDR3 has 14 residues. Germline V gives CDR1 LNHDA, CDR2 SQIVND (reference sequence). J was trimmed by 2 bases and V by 3 bases; bases with no gene match: 3. CDR3 nucleotide sequence: TGTGCCAGTAGTATTTCGCGGGGGGCCTACGAGCAGTACTTC. This encodes CASSISRGAYEQYF.

This clonotype was detected a few times. The chain has TRBV6-1 and TRBJ1-1, with D perhaps TRBD1 (5 bases). CDR1 MNHNS and CDR2 SASEGT come from the germline V gene. V lost 11 bases to trimming and J lost 3 bases, with 16 bases between them. The CDR3 is 13 residues long. CDR3 region: CAVTTRGYTEAFF. In nucleotides, the CDR3 is TGTGCCGTCACGACGCGGGGGTACACTGAAGCTTTCTTT.

This clonotype has just a few counts. The chain couples TRBV20-1 to TRBJ1-1; possibly TRBD1 for D (6 bases). CDR1 and CDR2 from the germline V gene are DFQATT and SNEGSKA (reference sequence). The CDR3 spans 14 residues. Trimming left V 1 base short and J 5 bases short, with 14 bases between. CDR3 region: CSARGRGGRTEAFF. The DNA of the CDR3 is TGCAGTGCTAGAGGACGGGGGGGGCGGACTGAAGCTTTCTTT.

A single count supports this clonotype. CDR3 DNA: TGTGGGACGAGGGAGGTGGTAGGTCAGCCCCAGCATTTT. This encodes CGTREVVGQPQHF. The chain uses TRBV19 and TRBJ1-5; D is ambiguous. Germline-derived CDR1 and CDR2 are LNHDA and SQIVND (reference sequence). The CDR3 is made up of 13 amino acids.

The J gene is TRBJ1-6, the V gene TRBV7-9, with unresolved D. With 6 bases removed from V and 7 bases from J, the gap between germline ends came to 19 bases. This CDR3 contains 16 residues. Per the germline V gene, CDR1 is SEHNR and CDR2 is FQNEAQ (reference sequence). The CDR3 DNA follows: TGTGCCAGCAGTTTACCCCCCACGGCGGCCAATTCACCCCTCCACTTT. This gives the protein CASSLPPTAANSPLHF.

The V and J genes are TRBV6-5 and TRBJ1-2; D call uncertain. The ends were cut back, 0 bases at V and 3 bases at J, with 5 bases in the middle. Germline V gene sequence: CDR1 MNHEY, CDR2 SVGAGI. The CDR3 has 13 amino acids. The CDR3 here is CASSYSPDYGYTF. CDR3 sequence (DNA): TGTGCCAGCAGTTACTCGCCCGACTATGGCTACACCTTC.

The J gene is TRBJ2-3, the V gene TRBV27; D possibly corresponds to TRBD1 (5 bases). CDR3 size: 13 residues. Germline V CDR1 and CDR2: MNHEY, SMNVEV (reference sequence). Trimming shortened V by 5 bases and J by 8 bases, and 14 bases separated the two germline ends. The CDR3 sequence is CASSTEGVGTQYF. In nucleotides, the CDR3 is TGTGCCAGCAGTACCGAAGGGGTTGGTACGCAGTATTTT.

This chain joins TRBV7-2 and TRBJ2-3; D is unresolved. The V gene's germline CDR1 is SGHTA and CDR2 FQGNSA. Trimming shortened V by 5 bases and J by 10 bases, and 13 bases separated the two germline ends. CDR3 length equals 12 residues. CDR3 in amino acids: CASSLSVSPQYF. DNA for the CDR3: TGTGCCAGCAGCCTCTCCGTCTCTCCGCAGTATTTT.